What follows are 18 T cell receptor delta chains derived from one specimen sequenced in a study of gamma-delta chains in newborns, infants, children. TCRdb reprocessed the reads using CATT. The sample records approximately 6,000 delta-chain clones, about 0.42% being singletons. Sequencing was performed on blood. These TCRs come from a child who was a newborn, infant or young child, either healthy, febrile or measles-vaccinated (not recorded which).

Regarding this clone: The protein in TCRdb stems from a much larger clone and differs at residue 16 from this DNA's translation, likely a read error; here the protein is translated from the DNA. The V gene is TRDV2, the J gene TRDJ3, with 12 bases lining up with TRDD3. The CDR3 length is 19 residues. Germline V CDR1 and CDR2: GEAIGNYY, EKD. As DNA, the CDR3 is TGTGCCTGTGACCCACTGGGGGATACTGGCTCCTGGGACACCCGACGGATGTTTTTC. Its protein product is CACDPLGDTGSWDTRRMFF.

This clone showed up just a few times. It is likely a read error: a sequence one base away is far more abundant. The same CDR3 is also encoded by other DNA sequences in this sample. The chain joins TRDV2 to TRDJ3, with a possible D match to TRDD3 (5 bases). The germline V and J ends were trimmed by 4 bases and 0 bases, with 15 bases remaining between them. The germline V gene encodes CDR1 GEAIGNYY and CDR2 EKD. This CDR3 is built from 18 residues. CDR3 bases: TGTGCCTGTGATGGGGTATGGTCGAGCTCCTGGGACACCCGACAGATGTTTTTC. It encodes CACDGVWSSSWDTRQMFF.

There are a few counts of this clone. This could be a read error, since a much larger clone is one nucleotide away. The same CDR3 is also encoded by other DNA sequences in this sample. The chain links TRDV2 to TRDJ3; 13 nucleotides line up with TRDD3. Per the germline V gene, CDR1 is GEAIGNYY and CDR2 is EKD. This CDR3 contains 18 residues. The V gene end was trimmed by 4 bases and the J gene end by 2 bases; junction bases not matched to a gene: 4. CDR3 loop: CACDHWGIRTWDTRQMFF. CDR3 in DNA: TGTGCCTGTGATCACTGGGGGATACGCACCTGGGACACCCGACAGATGTTTTTC.

The sample holds one count of this clone. No J gene was named, though the V gene is TRDV2; TRDD3, the table's D call, lacks a check against the DNA. Germline V gives CDR1 GEAIGNYY, CDR2 EKD. The CDR3 loop spans 13 amino acids. In DNA, the CDR3 is TGTGCCTGTGTCCGTACTGGGGGTCTACCCTACACCTTT. Protein product: CACVRTGGLPYTF.

There are a few counts of this clone. The protein given by TCRdb reflects a much larger clone and differs at residue 4 from this DNA's translation, likely from a read error; the protein shown is the DNA's translation. The V call is TRDV2, the J call TRDJ3; TRDD3 matches at 11 bases. Per the germline V gene, CDR1 is GEAIGNYY and CDR2 is EKD. V gave up 5 bases and J gave up 2 bases; unmatched junction bases: 4. The length of the CDR3 is 17 residues. In DNA, the CDR3 is TGTGCCTGTGGCATACTGGGGGATACCTGGGACACCCGACAGATGTTTTTC. It specifies CACGILGDTWDTRQMFF.

This clone is termed medium-sized. The sample holds other DNA sequences that translate to the same CDR3. This chain connects TRDV2 to TRDJ3; 12 positions match TRDD3. The CDR3 length is 21 residues. Germline-derived CDR1 and CDR2 are GEAIGNYY and EKD. The V and J ends lost 0 bases and 2 bases, in that order; junction bases with no gene match: 10. CDR3 in amino acids: CACDTVLGDTHHPWDTRQMFF. Written as DNA, the CDR3 is TGTGCCTGTGACACCGTACTGGGGGATACCCACCATCCCTGGGACACCCGACAGATGTTTTTC.

Worth noting for this clone: Translating this DNA gives a protein that differs at residue 11 from the TCRdb one, which belongs to a much larger clone; a read error is likely, and the protein shown is this translation. The genes are TRDV2 and TRDJ2; D is ambiguous. CDR3 length equals 15 residues. Germline V gene data show CDR1 as GEAIGNYY and CDR2 as EKD. In DNA, the CDR3 is TGTGCCTGTGACCCTCTCTCCTCTTTGACAGTACAACTCTTCTTT. Translating it yields CACDPLSSLTVQLFF.

This clone came up a few times. This DNA's translation differs at residue 6 from TCRdb's protein, which comes from a much larger clone; a read error is likely, and the protein shown is translated from the DNA. This chain uses TRDV2 with TRDJ3; 7 bases are a match to TRDD3. The CDR3 contains 17 residues. CDR1 GEAIGNYY and CDR2 EKD come from the germline V gene. V lost 3 bases to trimming and J lost 1 base; unmatched junction nucleotides: 5. DNA for the CDR3: TGTGCCTGTGACCCCGCACTGGGGTCCTGGGACACCCGACAGATGTTTTTC. As protein: CACDPALGSWDTRQMFF.

In regard to this clone: A much larger clonotype is one base distant, so this may be a read error. Other DNA variants within this sample encode the same CDR3. The chain employs TRDV2 and TRDJ3; 10 bases match TRDD3. The CDR3 totals 19 residues. Germline CDR1 GEAIGNYY, CDR2 EKD. The V gene end was trimmed by 7 bases and the J gene end by 1 base; junction bases not matched to a gene: 12. The CDR3 spells CACDAVLGDSSWDTRQMFF. The CDR3 nucleotides are TGTGCCTGCGACGCCGTACTGGGGGATTCTTCCTGGGACACCCGACAGATGTTTTTC.

This clone is termed medium-sized. A far bigger clonotype differs at one base, so this is likely a read error. This specimen includes other DNA sequences encoding the same CDR3. The genes are TRDV2 and TRDJ2; 8 nucleotides line up with TRDD3. The CDR3 length is 14 residues. The germline V gene encodes CDR1 GEAIGNYY and CDR2 EKD. The CDR3 DNA reads TGTGCCTGCGACACCTGGGGGATGACAGCACAACTCTTCTTT. Encoded protein: CACDTWGMTAQLFF.

This clone was found a few times. The protein held in TCRdb is that of a much larger clone and does not match this DNA's translation at residue 7, likely because of a read error; the protein shown is translated from the DNA. The V and J genes are TRDV2 and TRDJ3; D is uncertain. V lost 0 bases and J lost 2, with 10 bases in between. This CDR3 region has 17 residues. Per germline, CDR1 GEAIGNYY and CDR2 EKD. As DNA, the CDR3 is TGTGCCTGTGACACCTGGAGGAACCCCTGGGACACCCGACAGATGTTTTTC. Encoded protein: CACDTWRNPWDTRQMFF.

This clone was seen a few times. The protein in TCRdb stems from a much larger clone and differs at residue 16 from this DNA's translation, likely a read error; here the protein is translated from the DNA. This chain uses TRDV2 with TRDJ3; 8 nucleotides agree with TRDD3. The CDR3 is 19 residues long. Germline V gives CDR1 GEAIGNYY, CDR2 EKD. CDR3 sequence (DNA): TGTGCCTGTGACACCTGGGGGATGGGGAGCTCCTGGGACACCCGACGGATGTTTTTC. It codes for CACDTWGMGSSWDTRRMFF.

On this clone itself: For this DNA, TCRdb reports the protein of a much larger clone, which diverges at residue 5, most likely from a read error; the protein presented here is translated directly from the DNA. The chain is built from TRDV2 and TRDJ3; 8 nucleotides align to TRDD3. Germline lookup yields CDR1 GEAIGNYY and CDR2 EKD. The CDR3 covers 19 residues. The junction had 9 bases not matched to a gene; V was cut back by 3 bases and J by 0 bases. In nucleotides, the CDR3 is TGTGCCTGTGACGCCGTACTGGGGGGCAGCTCCTGGGACACCCGACAGATGTTTTTC. This gives the protein CACDAVLGGSSWDTRQMFF.

A remark on this clone: A far larger clone is off by one base, so a read error is likely. This chain links TRDV2 with TRDJ3; 8 positions agree with TRDD3. CDR3 size: 20 residues. Germline assignment: CDR1 GEAIGNYY and CDR2 EKD. As DNA, the CDR3 is TGTGCCTGTGACTCGTTGCCACTGGGGGGTAGCTCCCGGGACACCCGACAGATGTTTTTC. Protein product: CACDSLPLGGSSRDTRQMFF.

Only a few counts were recorded for this clone. The protein TCRdb gives is from a much larger clone and does not agree with this DNA's translation at residue 5, likely a read error; the protein shown here comes from the DNA. V gene TRDV2 combines with J gene TRDJ3; the match to TRDD3 covers 7 bases. CDR1 GEAIGNYY and CDR2 EKD come from the germline V gene. The V segment lost 3 bases and the J segment 0 bases; nucleotides outside the gene matches: 10. The CDR3 sequence is 19 residues long. The CDR3 spells CACDVLGNSSSWDTRQMFF. The DNA for the CDR3 is TGTGCCTGTGACGTACTGGGGAACTCGAGCTCCTGGGACACCCGACAGATGTTTTTC.

This clone was observed a few times. A far larger clone is off by one base, so a read error is likely. The same CDR3 also results from other DNA sequences found in this sample. This chain links TRDV2 with TRDJ3; TRDD3 might be the D (6 bases). This CDR3 region has 21 residues. CDR1 and CDR2 from the germline V gene are GEAIGNYY and EKD. Between the trimmed V and J ends, which lost 5 bases and 0 bases, there was a span of 25 bases. This CDR3 is CACAASGDRRERSWDTRQMFF. CDR3 nucleotide sequence: TGTGCCTGTGCCGCGTCTGGGGATCGGAGGGAACGCTCCTGGGACACCCGACAGATGTTTTTC.

With regard to this clone: Given a far larger clone just one base away, this is likely a sequencing read error. Distinct nucleotide sequences in the sample also encode this CDR3. This chain joins TRDV2 and TRDJ3; D remains ambiguous. The length of the CDR3 is 19 residues. The germline V gene has CDR1 GEAIGNYY and CDR2 EKD. V dropped 0 bases and J dropped 0 bases, with 14 bases sitting between them. For the CDR3, the DNA is TGTGCCTGTGACACCGTACTAGGGGCGAGCTCCTGGGACACCCGACAGATGTTTTTC. It translates to CACDTVLGASSWDTRQMFF.

On this clone: Translating this DNA gives a protein that differs at residue 4 from the TCRdb one, which belongs to a much larger clone; a read error is likely, and the protein shown is this translation. This chain links TRDV2 with TRDJ3; 7 nucleotides agree with TRDD3. Germline values: CDR1 GEAIGNYY, CDR2 EKD. The CDR3 extends over 18 amino acids. The CDR3 nucleotides are TGTGCCTGTGGCACCGGGGGATTTAGCTCCTGGGACACCCGACAGATGTTTTTC. Amino acid sequence: CACGTGGFSSWDTRQMFF.